This T cell receptor (beta chain) was sequenced during a study of T cell repertoires in cytomegalovirus infection. For the study at large: CMV epitopes that were recently identified and HLA-C-restricted were used alongside well-studied HLA-B-restricted ones. TCR beta signatures that were public indicated CMV infection and matching HLA type.

Broader study findings: CMV-specific TCR beta clonotypes restricted by HLA-C were the ones dominating the ex vivo response. Based on cumulative public TCR beta family frequency, carriers of CMV plus the relevant HLA were identified.

This CDR3 is 15 amino acids long. Per germline, CDR1 SGHVS and CDR2 FQNEAQ. The junction had 6 bases not matched to a gene; V was cut back by 2 bases and J by 8 bases. This clonotype was counted a few times. Its target is not known. Via MiXCR, TCRdb re-called the reads, giving one row per CDR3 protein. The table includes roughly 730,000 distinct CDR3 sequences, around a third detected once. The rearrangement uses TRBV7-8 and TRBJ2-1; TRBD1 matches at 10 bases. The receptor was derived from a human donor in good health (CMV status not recorded). Some clones in this sample may be carry-over from other donors' samples. The sample here was cultured PBMCs, taken from culture after CMV antigen stimulation. CDR3 DNA sequence: TGTGCCAGCAGCTTATTGGGACAGGGGTTTTATGAGCAGTTCTTC. It is translated as CASSLLGQGFYEQFF.